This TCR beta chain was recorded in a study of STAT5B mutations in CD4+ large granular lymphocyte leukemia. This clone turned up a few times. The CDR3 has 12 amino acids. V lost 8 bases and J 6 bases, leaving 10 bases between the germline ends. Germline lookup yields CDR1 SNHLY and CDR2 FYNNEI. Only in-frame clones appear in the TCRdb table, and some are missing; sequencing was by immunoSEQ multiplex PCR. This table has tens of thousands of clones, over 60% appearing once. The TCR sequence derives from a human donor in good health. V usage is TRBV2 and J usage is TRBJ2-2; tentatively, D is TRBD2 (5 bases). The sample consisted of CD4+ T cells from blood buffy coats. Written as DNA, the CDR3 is TGTGCCAGCTCTAGCTTGGCCGGGGAGCTGTTTTTT. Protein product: CASSSLAGELFF.